Shown below are 12 T cell receptor beta chains from a single sample sequenced in a study of blood T cell repertoires in COVID-19. TCRdb keeps only in-frame clones here, not all; method: immunoSEQ multiplex PCR. The sample has around 300,000 clones; approximately 90% are singletons. The sequenced material came from PBMCs or T cells enriched from blood (not recorded which). These receptor sequences come from a woman aged 55-75 years in a cohort exposed to, infected with or recovered from COVID-19 (not recorded which).

The chain uses TRBV2 and TRBJ2-7; 7 bases are shared with TRBD2. The CDR3 consists of 16 residues. CDR1 SNHLY and CDR2 FYNNEI come from the germline V gene. V lost 7 bases, J lost 0 bases, and 12 bases stayed unmatched. DNA of the CDR3: TGTGCCAGCATCGGGGGGAGGCCTTCGAGCTCCTACGAGCAGTACTTC. Its protein is CASIGGRPSSSYEQYF.

The V gene is TRBV28, the J gene TRBJ2-7, with TRBD1 as a possible D gene (8 bases). V was clipped by 4 bases and J by 4 bases, with 20 bases between them. Germline V lookup: CDR1 MDHEN, CDR2 SYDVKM. The CDR3 is 16 residues long. The CDR3 sequence: CASSSDRGGSPYEQYF. The CDR3 coding sequence is TGTGCCAGCAGTTCAGACAGGGGAGGGAGTCCATACGAGCAGTACTTC.

This clone was found once. At one boundary the junction diverges from the germline segment, which might be a read error. V and J are TRBV7-8 and TRBJ1-3; the D is unclear. The CDR3 has 16 amino acids. Germline V gives CDR1 SGHVS, CDR2 FQNEAQ. For the CDR3, the DNA is TGTGCCAGCAGCCTAGCTCTGGGCAGGTCTGGAAACACCATATATTTT. It encodes CASSLALGRSGNTIYF.

The genes are TRBV4-1 and TRBJ2-2; a weak D match, TRBD2 (5 bases). CDR3 length: 13 amino acids. V shed 0 bases and J shed 8 bases, with 7 bases lying between them. The germline gives CDR1 MGHRA, CDR2 YSYEKL. CDR3 protein: CASSQETGGELFF. The DNA of the CDR3 is TGCGCCAGCAGCCAAGAAACGGGAGGGGAGCTGTTTTTT.

CDR3 amino acids: CASSVNLAGETQYF. The CDR3 DNA reads TGTGCCAGCAGCGTAAATTTAGCGGGAGAGACCCAGTACTTC. The V gene is TRBV9, the J gene TRBJ2-5; 7 bases fit TRBD2. J was trimmed by 4 bases and V by 1 base; bases with no gene match: 4. Germline values: CDR1 SGDLS, CDR2 YYNGEE. The CDR3 spans 14 residues.

V gene TRBV19 combines with J gene TRBJ2-7; TRBD1 aligns across 9 bases. The CDR3 runs 15 residues. The J segment lost 4 bases and the V segment lost 4 bases, leaving 8 bases of the junction unmatched. Germline lookup yields CDR1 LNHDA and CDR2 SQIVND (reference sequence). In nucleotides, the CDR3 is TGTGCCAGTAGTAGTGCCGGGACAGGGAAATACGAGCAGTACTTC. This codes for CASSSAGTGKYEQYF.

The V and J genes are TRBV3-1 (or the pseudogene TRBV3-2) and TRBJ1-2, with no clear D. There are 12 residues in the CDR3. CDR1 and CDR2 from the germline V gene are LGHDT and YNNKEL (reference sequence). V was clipped by 0 bases and J by 13 bases, with 12 bases between them. CDR3 amino acids: CASSQDAQSTTF. Here the CDR3 DNA reads TGTGCCAGCAGCCAAGATGCACAGTCCACCACCTTC.

This chain links TRBV15 with TRBJ2-1; 11 nucleotides agree with TRBD2. V shed 0 bases, J shed 7 bases, and the junction held 8 bases outside the gene matches. This CDR3 is 17 amino acids long. CDR1 is LNHNV and CDR2 is YYDKDF in the germline V gene (reference sequence). CDR3 protein: CATSRDRGSGRENEQFF. The CDR3 bases are TGTGCCACCAGCAGAGATCGTGGTAGCGGGAGGGAGAATGAGCAGTTCTTC.

The rearrangement uses TRBV6-1 and TRBJ1-1; D ambiguous. Trimming took 2 bases from V and 0 from J, leaving 7 bases between them. This CDR3 comprises 14 residues. Germline V gene lookup returns CDR1 MNHNS and CDR2 SASEGT. Here the CDR3 DNA reads TGTGCCAGCAGTGAACGGGTCTTGAACACTGAAGCTTTCTTT. Amino acids: CASSERVLNTEAFF.

The V call is TRBV19, the J call TRBJ1-5; D not resolved. Germline lookup yields CDR1 LNHDA and CDR2 SQIVND (reference sequence). This CDR3 comprises 13 residues. V was trimmed by 4 bases and J by 1 base, leaving 5 bases between them. The CDR3 loop is CASSRESNQPQHF. Written as DNA, the CDR3 is TGTGCCAGTAGTAGGGAGAGCAATCAGCCCCAGCATTTT.

The V and J genes are TRBV19 and TRBJ2-3, with 8 bases matching TRBD1. This CDR3 is 15 amino acids long. Germline CDR1 LNHDA, CDR2 SQIVND (reference sequence). Trimming at V came to 3 bases and at J to 4 bases, leaving 6 bases not matched to a gene. The CDR3 reads CASSIGQGAADTQYF. CDR3 DNA sequence: TGTGCCAGTAGTATCGGGCAGGGGGCCGCAGATACGCAGTATTTT.

The gene calls are TRBV5-4 and TRBJ2-7, with 9 nucleotides matching TRBD2. Germline values: CDR1 SGHNT, CDR2 YYREEE (reference sequence). CDR3 size: 14 residues. Trimming cost V 2 bases and J 6 bases; bases outside gene matches: 6. The CDR3 DNA reads TGTGCCAGCAGCTTAGGGCGGGAGGGCCTCGAGCAGTACTTC. It specifies CASSLGREGLEQYF.